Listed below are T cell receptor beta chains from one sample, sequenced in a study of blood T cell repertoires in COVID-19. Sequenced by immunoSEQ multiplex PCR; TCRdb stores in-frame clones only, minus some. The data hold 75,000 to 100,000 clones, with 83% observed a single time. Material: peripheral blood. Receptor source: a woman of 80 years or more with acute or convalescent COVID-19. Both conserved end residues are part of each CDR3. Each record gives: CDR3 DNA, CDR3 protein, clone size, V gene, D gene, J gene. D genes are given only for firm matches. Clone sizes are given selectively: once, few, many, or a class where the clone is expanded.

TGCGCCAGCAGCTTTTCACAGGGTACCGAGCAGTACTTC CASSFSQGTEQYF - TRBV5-1 - TRBJ2-7
TGTGCCAGCAGCTCAGGACAGAACACTGAAGCTTTCTTT CASSSGQNTEAFF - TRBV11-2 - TRBJ1-1
TGTGCCAGCGCCCCCGAAGCCACGGATGGCTACACCTTC CASAPEATDGYTF - TRBV28 - TRBJ1-2
TGTGCCAGCAGTTACCACAGGACAGGGAATGAGCAGTTCTTC CASSYHRTGNEQFF - TRBV6-2/TRBV6-3 TRBD1 TRBJ2-1
TGCAGCGTTCGGGACAGGTCCTACGAGCAGTACTTC CSVRDRSYEQYF - TRBV29-1 TRBD1 TRBJ2-7
TGTGCCAGCAGTGCCCCTCCGGGGCGGGAGTCACTAGATACGCAGTATTTT CASSAPPGRESLDTQYF - TRBV25-1 TRBD2 TRBJ2-3
TGTGCCAGCAGCTTCCGACAGGGGGCGGGGGAGCAGTACTTC CASSFRQGAGEQYF - TRBV11-3 TRBD1 TRBJ2-7
TGCGCCAGCAGCCCGAACATAGGGGGAGAGGCTGAGCAGTTCTTC CASSPNIGGEAEQFF - TRBV4-3 - TRBJ2-1
TGTGCCAGCAGCTTCTCAAGCGGGACCGTCTACGAGCAGTACTTC CASSFSSGTVYEQYF - TRBV7-2 TRBD2 TRBJ2-7
TGTGCCAGCAGCTTCACCCGTGAAGCTACGCAGTATTTT CASSFTREATQYF - TRBV6-2/TRBV6-3 - TRBJ2-3
TGCGCCAGCAGCCAAGGGGACAGTTCAAACACCATATATTTT CASSQGDSSNTIYF once TRBV4-3 TRBD1 TRBJ1-3
TGTGCCAGCAGCCCCCGAGGATCGGGGTCGGAGACCCAGTACTTC CASSPRGSGSETQYF - TRBV28 - TRBJ2-5
TGTGCCAGCAGCGCGTCCCCCCTCCTAGGTCGGGGCACCGGGGAGCTGTTTTTT CASSASPLLGRGTGELFF - TRBV7-2 - TRBJ2-2
TGTGCCAGCAGGGGGGCCCTCCGCGGCACCATATATTTT CASRGALRGTIYF - TRBV2 - TRBJ1-3
TGCGCCAGCAGGGCCGACAGTTCCTCTGGAAACACCATATATTTT CASRADSSSGNTIYF - TRBV5-1 - TRBJ1-3
TGTGCCAGTAGTAAACCTCCGCTGTGGGGGGAAGCCTATGGCTACACCTTC CASSKPPLWGEAYGYTF - TRBV19 - TRBJ1-2
TGTGCCATCAGTGAGTCAAAAGGGGTCTACCAAGAGACCCAGTACTTC CAISESKGVYQETQYF - TRBV10-3 - TRBJ2-5
TGCAGTGCCAGTCGGGGTTTGCAGTCGAGCACAGATACGCAGTATTTT CSASRGLQSSTDTQYF - TRBV20-1 - TRBJ2-3
TGTGCCAGCAGTGATGGACAGGGATATACGCAGTATTTT CASSDGQGYTQYF - TRBV6-1 TRBD1 TRBJ2-3
TGCGCCAGCAGGAATCGTAAACGGGACAGTCACTCCTACGAGCAGTACTTC CASRNRKRDSHSYEQYF few TRBV23-1 TRBD1 TRBJ2-7
TGTGCCAGCAGCTTAGCATATTTTCTAGCGGGAGATCCCTACACCGGGGAGCTGTTTTTT CASSLAYFLAGDPYTGELFF - TRBV7-8 TRBD2 TRBJ2-2
TGCGCCAGCACTACAGGGGGCGGGGATACGCAGTATTTT CASTTGGGDTQYF - TRBV5-1 TRBD1 TRBJ2-3
TGTGCCAGCAGCCTTACTAGCGCCCACGAGCAGTACTTC CASSLTSAHEQYF once TRBV3-1/TRBV3-2 TRBD2 TRBJ2-7
TGTGCCAGCAGACTGACAGGGGACAGGGAGACCCAGTACTTC CASRLTGDRETQYF - TRBV6-6 TRBD1 TRBJ2-5
TGCGCCAGCAGCTCACAGGGGGCGCAGACCTACGAGCAGTACTTC CASSSQGAQTYEQYF - TRBV5-1 TRBD1 TRBJ2-7
TGCGCCAGCAGCAACAGGGTTCTGGGTGGCTACACCTTC CASSNRVLGGYTF once TRBV10-2 - TRBJ1-2
TGCGCCACCGCGAGAGGCGGGGGGATGGATGAGCAGTTCTTC CATARGGGMDEQFF - TRBV10-2 TRBD2 TRBJ2-1
TGCGCCAGCTCGACTAGCGGGTCTAGCACAGATACGCAGTATTTT CASSTSGSSTDTQYF - TRBV5-1 TRBD2 TRBJ2-3
TGTGCCAGCAGCCCATCAACGGGAGTAACATACGAGCAGTACTTC CASSPSTGVTYEQYF once TRBV7-2 - TRBJ2-7
TGCGCCAGCAGCTTGGATCCAGGCCGAACGAACACCGGGGAGCTGTTTTTT CASSLDPGRTNTGELFF - TRBV5-1 - TRBJ2-2
TGTGCTAGTGGTTTGGACCGGACGGGGTATAGCAATCAGCCCCAGCATTTT CASGLDRTGYSNQPQHF - TRBV12-5 - TRBJ1-5
TGTGCCACCAGCGACTACAGGGAATATAATTCACCCCTCCACTTT CATSDYREYNSPLHF few TRBV15 - TRBJ1-6
TGTGCCAGCAGCCAAGAAGAGGCGGGACAGGGGTCGAATGAGCAGTTCTTC CASSQEEAGQGSNEQFF - TRBV4-2 TRBD1 TRBJ2-1
TGTGCCAGCTCAGTCTACACTAGCGGGAGTACAAACGAGCAGTACTTC CASSVYTSGSTNEQYF - TRBV18 TRBD2 TRBJ2-7
TGTGCCAGCAGCTTAGGGCTAGCGGGAGGTACAACAGATACGCAGTATTTT CASSLGLAGGTTDTQYF - TRBV7-9 TRBD2 TRBJ2-3
TGTGCCAGCAGCCCCGACCGGACTAGCCAGGAGCAGTACTTC CASSPDRTSQEQYF many TRBV7-3 TRBD2 TRBJ2-7
TGTGCCAGCAGCATAAACAGGGGGCTCACCGGGGAGCTGTTTTTT CASSINRGLTGELFF many TRBV5-4 TRBD1 TRBJ2-2
TGTGCCACCAGTGGCGGGTCCGATGCACCCCTCCACTTT CATSGGSDAPLHF - TRBV24-1 - TRBJ1-6
TGTGCCAGCAGTTTATCGGGAACTGAAGCTTTCTTT CASSLSGTEAFF - TRBV12-3/TRBV12-4 - TRBJ1-1
TGTGCCAGCAGCTTAAGTCCTCCCGGGGTAGTTGGCAATCAGCCCCAGCATTTT CASSLSPPGVVGNQPQHF - TRBV7-6 - TRBJ1-5
TGCGCCAGCAGCTTGGGGCCCCATGAGCAGTTCTTC CASSLGPHEQFF - TRBV5-1 - TRBJ2-1
TGCGCCAGCAGCCAAGCGGGCGGCACAGATACGCAGTATTTT CASSQAGGTDTQYF - TRBV10-1 - TRBJ2-3
TGTGCCAGCTCACCAGAACTAGCCAAAAACATTCAGTACTTC CASSPELAKNIQYF - TRBV18 - TRBJ2-4
TGTGCCAGTAGTAGCCTAGCAACTAATGAAAAACTGTTTTTT CASSSLATNEKLFF - TRBV19 - TRBJ1-4
TGTGCCAGCATTAACGGGAGGACCTCAAATTGCAAGGGGGATACCGGGGAGCTGTTTTTT CASINGRTSNCKGDTGELFF - TRBV21-1 - TRBJ2-2
TGTGCCAGCGGATTCAGGGGGCAGGAGACCCAGTACTTC CASGFRGQETQYF once TRBV3-1/TRBV3-2 TRBD1 TRBJ2-5
TGTGCCAGCAGCTTCATGCGGGGGGATGGCTACACCTTC CASSFMRGDGYTF - TRBV6-5 - TRBJ1-2
TGCAGCGTAGGGTTTAGCGGGAGGGCCGGGGAGACCCAGTACTTC CSVGFSGRAGETQYF - TRBV29-1 TRBD2 TRBJ2-5
TGTGCCAGCAGCTCTCGCTCCGGGACAGGGGGGAACGAGCAGTACTTC CASSSRSGTGGNEQYF - TRBV11-3 TRBD1 TRBJ2-7
TGTGCCAGCAGCCAAGATTTACCGGGAAGGGAGACCCAGTACTTC CASSQDLPGRETQYF - TRBV4-2 - TRBJ2-5
TGCGCCAGCAGCCAGGGGGCCCGGGACACTTACGAGCAGTACTTC CASSQGARDTYEQYF once TRBV4-3 - TRBJ2-7
TGTGCCAGCAGTCGGGGGGAGGAGGGCTACACCTTC CASSRGEEGYTF - TRBV2 - TRBJ1-2
TGCAGCGTTGTGCCGGGGGACAGTAATGAAAAACTGTTTTTT CSVVPGDSNEKLFF - TRBV29-1 TRBD1 TRBJ1-4
TGCGCCAGCAGTCTAGCGGGTCACACCGGGGAGCTGTTTTTT CASSLAGHTGELFF - TRBV10-2 TRBD2 TRBJ2-2